This T cell receptor beta chain was retrieved from a study of control samples from healthy donors and cancer patients. Measured with immunoSEQ multiplex PCR; TCRdb has only the in-frame clones, and not every one. The sample lists approximately 45,000 clones, more than 85% occurring once. CDR3 length: 14 residues. Germline CDR1 and CDR2: ENHRY and SYGVKD. V gave up 4 bases and J gave up 3 bases; unmatched junction bases: 2. The genes are TRBV10-3 and TRBJ1-3, with 8 bases fitting TRBD1. The specimen was PBMCs. This receptor was obtained from a woman in her thirties or forties with head and neck cancer. CDR3 DNA: TGTGCCATCAGTGGACAGGGGTTTGGAAACACCATATATTTT. Protein: CAISGQGFGNTIYF.